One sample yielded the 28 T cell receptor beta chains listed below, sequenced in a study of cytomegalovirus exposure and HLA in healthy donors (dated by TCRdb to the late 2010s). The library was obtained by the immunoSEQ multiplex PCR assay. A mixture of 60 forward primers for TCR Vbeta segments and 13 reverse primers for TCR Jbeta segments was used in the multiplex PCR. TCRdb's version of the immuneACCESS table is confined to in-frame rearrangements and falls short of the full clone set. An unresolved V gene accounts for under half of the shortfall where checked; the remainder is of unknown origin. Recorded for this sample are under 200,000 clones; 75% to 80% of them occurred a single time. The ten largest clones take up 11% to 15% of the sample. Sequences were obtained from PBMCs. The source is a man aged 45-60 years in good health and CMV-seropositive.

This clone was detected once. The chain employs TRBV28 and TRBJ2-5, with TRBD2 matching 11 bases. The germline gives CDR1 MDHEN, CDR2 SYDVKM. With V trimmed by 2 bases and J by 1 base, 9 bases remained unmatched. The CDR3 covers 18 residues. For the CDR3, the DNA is TGTGCCAGCAGTTTAGGGAGTCTAGCGGGGGGCGCCCAAGAGACCCAGTACTTC. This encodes CASSLGSLAGGAQETQYF.

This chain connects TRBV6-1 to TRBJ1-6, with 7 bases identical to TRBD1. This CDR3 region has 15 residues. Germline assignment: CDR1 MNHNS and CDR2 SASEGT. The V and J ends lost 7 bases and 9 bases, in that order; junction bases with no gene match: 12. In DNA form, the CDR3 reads TGTGCCAGCACGCTGGGGGGACAGCGGATTTCACCCCTCCACTTT. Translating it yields CASTLGGQRISPLHF.

The DNA of the CDR3 is TGTGCCAGCAGCTTGGCGGGGACAGAGAATAGCAATCAGCCCCAGCATTTT. Translating gives CASSLAGTENSNQPQHF. The chain links TRBV5-6 to TRBJ1-5; the match to TRBD1 covers 7 bases. Trimming cost V 0 bases and J 0 bases; bases outside gene matches: 6. Germline CDR1 and CDR2: SGHDT and YYEEEE. The length of the CDR3 is 17 residues. Drawing the rest from reference TRBV5-6 and TRBJ1-5, the complete variable domain is DAGVTQSPTHLIKTRGQQVTLRCSPKSGHDTVSWYQQALGQGPQFIFQYYEEEERQRGNFPDRFSGHQFPNYSSELNVNALLLGDSALYLCASSLAGTENSNQPQHFGDGTRLSIL.

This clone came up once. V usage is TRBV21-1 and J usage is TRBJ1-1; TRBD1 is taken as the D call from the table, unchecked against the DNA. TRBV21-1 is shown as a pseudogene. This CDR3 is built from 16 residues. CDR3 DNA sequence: TGTGCCAGCAGCATTGGACAGGGGGGCATGAACACTGAAGCTTTCTTT. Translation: CASSIGQGGMNTEAFF.

The CDR3 is CASSPSGGAADTQYF. In DNA form, the CDR3 reads TGTGCCAGCAGTCCTAGCGGGGGAGCGGCAGATACGCAGTATTTT. The chain joins TRBV5-4 to TRBJ2-3; 10 nucleotides line up with TRBD2. CDR1 is SGHNT, CDR2 YYREEE, per germline (reference sequence). The CDR3 is 15 amino acids. V lost 5 bases and J lost 4; bases outside the gene matches: 7.

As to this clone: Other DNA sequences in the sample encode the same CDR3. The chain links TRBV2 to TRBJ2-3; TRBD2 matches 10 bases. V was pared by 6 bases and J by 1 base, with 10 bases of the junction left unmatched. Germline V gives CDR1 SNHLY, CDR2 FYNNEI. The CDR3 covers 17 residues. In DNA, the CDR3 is TGTGCCAGCAGACGAAGCGGGGGGGCGGGGGGCACAGATACGCAGTATTTT. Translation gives CASRRSGGAGGTDTQYF. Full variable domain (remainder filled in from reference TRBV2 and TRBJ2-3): EPEVTQTPSHQVTQMGQEVILRCVPISNHLYFYWYRQILGQKVEFLVSFYNNEISEKSEIFDDQFSVERPDGSNFTLKIRSTKLEDSAMYFCASRRSGGAGGTDTQYFGPGTRLTVL.

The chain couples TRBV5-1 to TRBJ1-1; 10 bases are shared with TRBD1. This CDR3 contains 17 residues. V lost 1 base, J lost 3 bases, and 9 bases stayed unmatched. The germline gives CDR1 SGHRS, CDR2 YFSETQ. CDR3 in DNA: TGCGCCAGCAGCTTGTGGGGGACAGGGGATGAAGACACTGAAGCTTTCTTT. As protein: CASSLWGTGDEDTEAFF.

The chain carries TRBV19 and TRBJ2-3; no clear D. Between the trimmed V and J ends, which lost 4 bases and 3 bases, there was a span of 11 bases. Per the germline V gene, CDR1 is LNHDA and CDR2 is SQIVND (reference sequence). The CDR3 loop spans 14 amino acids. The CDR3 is CASSTIKTTDTQYF. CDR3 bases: TGTGCCAGTAGTACGATCAAGACAACAGATACGCAGTATTTT.

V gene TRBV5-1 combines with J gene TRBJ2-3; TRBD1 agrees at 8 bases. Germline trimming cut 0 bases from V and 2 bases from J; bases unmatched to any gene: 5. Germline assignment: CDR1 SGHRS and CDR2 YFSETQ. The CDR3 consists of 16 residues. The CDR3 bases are TGCGCCAGCAGCTTGGGGACAGGGAAAATCACAGATACGCAGTATTTT. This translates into CASSLGTGKITDTQYF.

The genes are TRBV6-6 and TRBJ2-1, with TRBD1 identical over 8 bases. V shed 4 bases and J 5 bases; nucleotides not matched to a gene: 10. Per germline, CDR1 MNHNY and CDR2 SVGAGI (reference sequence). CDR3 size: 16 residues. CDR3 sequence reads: CASSWQWTGRNNEQFF. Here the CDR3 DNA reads TGTGCCAGCAGTTGGCAGTGGACAGGGCGCAACAATGAGCAGTTCTTC.

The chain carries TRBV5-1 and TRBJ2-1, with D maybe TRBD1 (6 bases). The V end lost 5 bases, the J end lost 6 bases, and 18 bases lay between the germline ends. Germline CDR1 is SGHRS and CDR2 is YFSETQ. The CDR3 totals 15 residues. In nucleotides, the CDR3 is TGCGCCAGCAGGTCCGAGAGCATAGGGGGCAATGAGCAGTTCTTC. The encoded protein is CASRSESIGGNEQFF. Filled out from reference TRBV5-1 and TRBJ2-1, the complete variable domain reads KAGVTQTPRYLIKTRGQQVTLSCSPISGHRSVSWYQQTPGQGLQFLFEYFSETQRNKGNFPGRFSGRQFSNSRSEMNVSTLELGDSALYLCASRSESIGGNEQFFGPGTRLTVL.

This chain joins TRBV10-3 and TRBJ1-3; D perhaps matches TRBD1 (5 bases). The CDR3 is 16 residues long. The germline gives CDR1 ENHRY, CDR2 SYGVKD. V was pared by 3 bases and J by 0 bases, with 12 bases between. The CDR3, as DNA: TGTGCCATCAGTGAATATCAGGGATTCTCTGGAAACACCATATATTTT. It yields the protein CAISEYQGFSGNTIYF.

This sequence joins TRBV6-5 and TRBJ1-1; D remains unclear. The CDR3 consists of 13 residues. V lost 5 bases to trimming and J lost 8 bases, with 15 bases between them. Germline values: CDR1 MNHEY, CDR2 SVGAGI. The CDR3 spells CASSVPGSTEAFF. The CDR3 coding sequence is TGTGCCAGCAGTGTCCCGGGGAGTACGGAAGCTTTCTTT.

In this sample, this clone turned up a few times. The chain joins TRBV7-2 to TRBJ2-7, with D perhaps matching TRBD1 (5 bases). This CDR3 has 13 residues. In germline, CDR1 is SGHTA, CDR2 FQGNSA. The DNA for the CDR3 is TGTGCCAGCAGCCCAGGGCCAATCTACGGGCAGTACGTC. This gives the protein CASSPGPIYGQYV.

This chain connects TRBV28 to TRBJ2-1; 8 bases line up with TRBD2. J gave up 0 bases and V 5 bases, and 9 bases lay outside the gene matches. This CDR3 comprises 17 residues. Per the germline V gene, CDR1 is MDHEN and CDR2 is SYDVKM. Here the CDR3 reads CASSPISGGSSYNEQFF. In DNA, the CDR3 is TGTGCCAGCAGTCCCATAAGCGGGGGTAGCTCCTACAATGAGCAGTTCTTC.

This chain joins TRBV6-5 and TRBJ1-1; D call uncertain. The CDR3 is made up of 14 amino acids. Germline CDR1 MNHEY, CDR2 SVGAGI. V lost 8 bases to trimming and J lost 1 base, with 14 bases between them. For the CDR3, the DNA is TGTGCCAGCGGAAGGAGCTTGTGGAACACTGAAGCTTTCTTT. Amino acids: CASGRSLWNTEAFF.

CDR3 sequence reads: CASSQGDLLNTEAFF. The CDR3 bases are TGCGCCAGCAGCCAGGGAGACCTACTGAACACTGAAGCTTTCTTT. The chain has TRBV4-3 and TRBJ1-1, with unresolved D. The germline CDR1 and CDR2 sequences are LGHNA and YSLEER. The CDR3 runs 15 residues. V was clipped by 3 bases and J by 0 bases, with 11 bases between them.

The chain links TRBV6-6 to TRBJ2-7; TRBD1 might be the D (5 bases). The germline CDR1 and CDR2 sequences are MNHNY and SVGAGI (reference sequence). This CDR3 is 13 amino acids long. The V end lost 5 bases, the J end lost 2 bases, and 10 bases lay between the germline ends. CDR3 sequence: CASSTTDTYEQYV. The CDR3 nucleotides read TGTGCCAGCAGTACGACAGATACCTACGAGCAGTACGTC.

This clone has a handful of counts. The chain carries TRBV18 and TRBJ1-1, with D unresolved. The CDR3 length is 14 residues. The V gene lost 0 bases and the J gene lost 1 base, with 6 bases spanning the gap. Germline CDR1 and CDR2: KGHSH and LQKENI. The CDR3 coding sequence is TGTGCCAGCTCACCACCCCCCGGGAACACTGAAGCTTTCTTT. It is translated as CASSPPPGNTEAFF.

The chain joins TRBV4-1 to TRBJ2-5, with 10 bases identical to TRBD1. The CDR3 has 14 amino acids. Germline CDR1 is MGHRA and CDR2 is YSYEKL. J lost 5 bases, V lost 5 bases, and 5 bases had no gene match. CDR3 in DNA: TGCGCCAGCAGCGGGACAGGGGATGTGGAGACCCAGTACTTC. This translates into CASSGTGDVETQYF.

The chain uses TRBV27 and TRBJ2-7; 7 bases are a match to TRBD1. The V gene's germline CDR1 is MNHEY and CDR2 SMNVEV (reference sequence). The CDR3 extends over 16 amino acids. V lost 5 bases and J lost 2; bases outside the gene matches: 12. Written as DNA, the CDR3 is TGTGCCAGCAGTCCCAACACAGGGGTCGGCCCCTACGAGCAGTACTTC. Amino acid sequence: CASSPNTGVGPYEQYF.

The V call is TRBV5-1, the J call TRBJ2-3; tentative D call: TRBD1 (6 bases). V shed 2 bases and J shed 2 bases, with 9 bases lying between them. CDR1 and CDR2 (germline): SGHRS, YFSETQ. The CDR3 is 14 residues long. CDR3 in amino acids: CASSFGGYTDTQYF. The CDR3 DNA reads TGCGCCAGCAGCTTTGGGGGCTACACAGATACGCAGTATTTT.

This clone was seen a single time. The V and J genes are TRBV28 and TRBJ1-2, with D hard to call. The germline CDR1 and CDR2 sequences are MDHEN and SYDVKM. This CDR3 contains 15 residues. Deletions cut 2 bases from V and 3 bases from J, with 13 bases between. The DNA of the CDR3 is TGTGCCAGCAGTTTACCCCGCGACACGTACTATGGCTACACCTTC. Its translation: CASSLPRDTYYGYTF.

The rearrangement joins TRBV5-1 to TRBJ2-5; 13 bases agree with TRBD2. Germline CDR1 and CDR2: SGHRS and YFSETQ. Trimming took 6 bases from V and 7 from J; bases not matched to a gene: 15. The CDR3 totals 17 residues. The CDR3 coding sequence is TGCGCCAGCACCCTAGGGACTAGCGGGGTCACGGGAGGGACCCAGTACTTC. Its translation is CASTLGTSGVTGGTQYF. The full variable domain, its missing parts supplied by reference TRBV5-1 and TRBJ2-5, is KAGVTQTPRYLIKTRGQQVTLSCSPISGHRSVSWYQQTPGQGLQFLFEYFSETQRNKGNFPGRFSGRQFSNSRSEMNVSTLELGDSALYLCASTLGTSGVTGGTQYFGPGTRLLVL.

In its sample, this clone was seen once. CDR3 in DNA: TGTGCCAGCAGTTCAAGGGGGACTAGCACTGAGCAGTTCTTC. This encodes CASSSRGTSTEQFF. This chain uses TRBV28 with TRBJ2-1, with 9 bases that match TRBD2. V dropped 4 bases and J dropped 9; count of bases not matched to a gene: 7. This CDR3 has 14 amino acids. CDR1 is MDHEN and CDR2 is SYDVKM in the germline V gene. The whole variable domain, filled in from reference TRBV28 and TRBJ2-1, reads DVKVTQSSRYLVKRTGEKVFLECVQDMDHENMFWYRQDPGLGLRLIYFSYDVKMKEKGDIPEGYSVSREKKERFSLILESASTNQTSMYLCASSSRGTSTEQFFGPGTRLTVL.

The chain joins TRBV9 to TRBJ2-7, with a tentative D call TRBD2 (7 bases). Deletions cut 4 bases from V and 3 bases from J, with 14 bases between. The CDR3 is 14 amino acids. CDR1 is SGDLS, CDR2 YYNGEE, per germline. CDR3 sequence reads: CASSPPGGGYEQYF. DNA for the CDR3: TGTGCCAGCAGCCCCCCGGGGGGCGGCTACGAGCAGTACTTC.

CDR3 region: CASSLAGEATEAFF. As DNA, the CDR3 is TGTGCCAGCAGCTTAGCAGGGGAGGCGACTGAAGCTTTCTTT. The V call is TRBV7-2, the J call TRBJ1-1, with D perhaps TRBD1 (5 bases). CDR3 size: 14 residues. The V end lost 0 bases, the J end lost 5 bases, and 10 bases lay between the germline ends. The germline CDR1 and CDR2 sequences are SGHTA and FQGNSA.

CDR3 amino acids: CASNRGETQYF. In DNA form, the CDR3 reads TGTGCCAGCAACAGGGGAGAGACCCAGTACTTC. The chain carries TRBV5-4 and TRBJ2-5, with 7 bases identical to TRBD1. Germline trimming cut 6 bases from V and 4 bases from J; bases unmatched to any gene: 0. Germline-derived CDR1 and CDR2 are SGHNT and YYREEE (reference sequence). CDR3 length: 11 amino acids.